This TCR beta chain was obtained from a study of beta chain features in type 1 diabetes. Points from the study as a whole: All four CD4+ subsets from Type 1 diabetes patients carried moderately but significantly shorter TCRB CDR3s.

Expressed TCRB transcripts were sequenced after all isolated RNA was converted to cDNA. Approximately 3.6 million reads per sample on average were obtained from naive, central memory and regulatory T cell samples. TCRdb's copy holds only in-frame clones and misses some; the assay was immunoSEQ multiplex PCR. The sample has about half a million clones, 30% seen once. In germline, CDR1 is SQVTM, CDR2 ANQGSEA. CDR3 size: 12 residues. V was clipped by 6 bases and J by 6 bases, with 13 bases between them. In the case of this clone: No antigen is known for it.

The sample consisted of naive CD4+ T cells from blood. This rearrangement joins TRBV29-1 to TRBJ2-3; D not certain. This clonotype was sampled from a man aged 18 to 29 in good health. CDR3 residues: CSVRRARDTQYF. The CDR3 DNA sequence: TGCAGCGTGAGAAGGGCTCGTGATACGCAGTATTTT.